This T cell receptor (beta chain) was obtained from a study of PD-L1 blockade in urothelial cancer. Overall study context: About 85% of the roughly 29 patients were men whose urothelial cancer was bladder-origin. The researchers analyzed blood 3 weeks (second dose) and 6 weeks after treatment start. Blood yielded a median of about 140,000 T cells per sample. Whole-study findings and limits: Below-median pretreatment blood TCR clonality was associated with improved progression-free and overall survival.

Time point defined: pretreatment peripheral blood. Points on this clone: Its target is not known.

Germline-derived CDR1 and CDR2 are SGDLS and YYNGEE. The CDR3 extends over 15 amino acids. Deletions cut 4 bases from V and 4 bases from J, with 14 bases between. Here immunoSEQ multiplex PCR was the method, and the copy in TCRdb shows in-frame clones only, minus some. The data show more than 45,000 clones, roughly 80% seen once. V usage is TRBV9 and J usage is TRBJ1-4; a possible D gene is TRBD1 (5 bases). The specimen was PBMCs, collected around atezolizumab (anti-PD-L1) treatment. The receptor was derived from a man aged 45-65 years with urothelial cancer. CDR3 DNA sequence: TGTGCCAGCAGCTCCGGGGGAGTTTATAATGAAAAACTGTTTTTT. This translates into CASSSGGVYNEKLFF.